A selection of T cell receptor beta chains follows, all from one sample in a study of identical twins. TCRdb re-derived calls from the 5' RACE reads in MiXCR, one entry per CDR3 protein. The profile shows 300,000 to 400,000 distinct CDR3 sequences, around an eighth of them singletons. These data were also filed under a second study, of yellow fever vaccine responses in identical twins.

Sequencing was done on a sample of CD8+ T cells sorted from blood. All receptors come from a woman younger than 35 in good health. Both conserved end residues are part of each CDR3. D genes are given only for firm matches. Clone size is not always given. Where it is, it says once, few, many or a class for expanded clones.

>-|-|TRBV4-1|TRBJ1-1
CASSQDSCREYEAFF
TGCGCCAGCAGCCAAGATTCCTGCAGGGAATATGAAGCTTTCTTT
>-|-|TRBV28|TRBJ1-2
CARSLVARGYTF
TGTGCCCGCAGTTTAGTGGCGCGTGGCTACACCTTC
>-|-|TRBV19|TRBJ2-1
CASSISGPNEQFF
TGTGCCAGTAGTATCTCGGGGCCCAATGAGCAGTTCTTC
>few|-|TRBV3-1|TRBJ2-1
CASSPWVAENYNEQFF
TGTGCCAGCAGCCCCTGGGTAGCGGAGAATTACAATGAGCAGTTCTTC
>-|-|TRBV4-2|TRBJ2-7
CASSQEQRALPGGYEQYF
TGTGCCAGCAGCCAAGAGCAGCGTGCCCTGCCTGGAGGGTACGAGCAGTACTTC
>once|-|TRBV13|TRBJ2-2
CASSLSESNTGELFF
TGTGCCAGCAGCTTGTCAGAGAGCAACACCGGGGAGCTGTTTTTT
>many|-|TRBV4-2|TRBJ1-2
CASSHKGGGLRGYGYTF
TGTGCCAGCAGCCACAAGGGGGGAGGCCTACGAGGTTATGGCTACACCTTC
>-|-|TRBV27|TRBJ2-1
CASTGGRPWNEQFF
TGTGCCAGCACCGGCGGGCGGCCGTGGAATGAGCAGTTCTTC
>-|TRBD2|TRBV11-2|TRBJ2-3
CASSLMFGAGGGTDTQYF
TGTGCCAGCAGCTTAATGTTTGGAGCGGGGGGGGGCACAGATACGCAGTATTTT
>few|-|TRBV28|TRBJ2-7
CASKDINLSYEQYF
TGTGCCAGTAAGGACATAAACCTCTCCTACGAGCAGTACTTC
>-|-|TRBV7-9|TRBJ2-1
CASSLAQGIRNEQFF
TGTGCCAGCAGCTTAGCGCAGGGAATTCGGAATGAGCAGTTCTTC
>-|TRBD2|TRBV5-1|TRBJ2-1
CASSGGTSVSSYNEQFF
TGCGCCAGCAGCGGGGGGACTAGCGTTAGCTCCTACAATGAGCAGTTCTTC
>many|-|TRBV7-9|TRBJ2-7
CASSSTSSYEQYF
TGTGCCAGCAGCTCGACAAGTTCCTACGAGCAGTACTTC
>-|-|TRBV9|TRBJ2-7
CASSSTAGATYEQYF
TGTGCCAGCAGCTCCACGGCCGGGGCCACCTACGAGCAGTACTTC
>-|-|TRBV7-6|TRBJ2-3
CASSLAGGEDTQYF
TGTGCCAGCAGCTTAGCGGGTGGGGAAGATACGCAGTATTTT
>-|-|TRBV7-9|TRBJ2-1
CASSAFVFTTPEQFF
TGTGCCAGCAGCGCTTTCGTGTTTACTACCCCTGAGCAGTTCTTC
>many|-|TRBV24-1|TRBJ1-1
CATSDFRNTEAFF
TGTGCCACCAGTGATTTTCGGAACACTGAAGCTTTCTTT
>-|-|TRBV6-1|TRBJ1-5
CASRVDSRLYSNQPQHF
TGTGCCAGCCGGGTGGACAGCAGACTTTATAGCAATCAGCCCCAGCATTTT
>few|-|TRBV6-1|TRBJ1-1
CASSEDLNFGLTAEAFF
TGTGCCAGCAGTGAAGATCTAAACTTCGGCTTGACAGCTGAAGCTTTCTTT
>few|-|TRBV25-1|TRBJ1-2
CASSELGEGYGYTF
TGTGCCAGCAGTGAATTAGGGGAGGGCTATGGCTACACCTTC
>many|-|TRBV3-1|TRBJ2-2
CASSPVGGLPTGELFF
TGTGCCAGCAGCCCAGTGGGGGGGCTCCCGACCGGGGAGCTGTTTTTT
>few|-|TRBV10-2|TRBJ1-4
CASSDLTDEKLFF
TGCGCCAGCAGTGACCTGACCGATGAAAAACTGTTTTTT
>-|-|TRBV2|TRBJ1-2
CASSDRVGTF
TGTGCCAGCAGTGACAGAGTTGGCACCTTC